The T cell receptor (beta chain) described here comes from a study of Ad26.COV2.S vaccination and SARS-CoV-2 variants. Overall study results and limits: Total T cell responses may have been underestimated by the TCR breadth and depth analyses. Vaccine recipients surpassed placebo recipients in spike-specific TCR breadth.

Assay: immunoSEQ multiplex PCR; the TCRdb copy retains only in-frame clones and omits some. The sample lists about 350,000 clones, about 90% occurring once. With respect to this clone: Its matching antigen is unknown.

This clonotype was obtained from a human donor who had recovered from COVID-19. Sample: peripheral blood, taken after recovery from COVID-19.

The CDR3 DNA reads as TGTGCCAGCAGTCGTACACAGGGTAGTGGAAACACCATATATTTT. Its protein product is CASSRTQGSGNTIYF. The chain couples TRBV6-6 to TRBJ1-3; a weak D match, TRBD1 (6 bases). The germline gives CDR1 MNHNY, CDR2 SVGAGI (reference sequence). V was pared by 5 bases and J by 3 bases, with 14 bases between. The length of the CDR3 is 15 residues.